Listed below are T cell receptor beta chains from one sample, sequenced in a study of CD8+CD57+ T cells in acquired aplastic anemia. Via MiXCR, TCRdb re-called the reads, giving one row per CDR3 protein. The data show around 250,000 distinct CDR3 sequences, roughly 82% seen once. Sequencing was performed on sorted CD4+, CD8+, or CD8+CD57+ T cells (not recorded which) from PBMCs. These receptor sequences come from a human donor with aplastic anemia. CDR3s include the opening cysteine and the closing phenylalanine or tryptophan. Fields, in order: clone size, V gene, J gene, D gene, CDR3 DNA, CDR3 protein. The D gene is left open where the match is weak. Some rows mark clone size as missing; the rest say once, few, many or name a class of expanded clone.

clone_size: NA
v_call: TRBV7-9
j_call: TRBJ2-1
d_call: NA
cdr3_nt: TGTGCCAGCAGCTTAGTACCCGGGGAGCTGAGCGATGGACAGTTCTTC
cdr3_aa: CASSLVPGELSDGQFF

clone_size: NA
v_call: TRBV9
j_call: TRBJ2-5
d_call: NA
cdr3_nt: TGTGCCAGCAGCAAGACAGGATTTAGTCAAGAGACCCGGTACTTC
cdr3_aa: CASSKTGFSQETRYF

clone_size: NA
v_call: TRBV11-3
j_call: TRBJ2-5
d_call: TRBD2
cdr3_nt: TGTGCCAGCAGCACAATCGACAGGGCTAGCGGGGGGGCGCAGGAGACCCAGTACTTC
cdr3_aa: CASSTIDRASGGAQETQYF

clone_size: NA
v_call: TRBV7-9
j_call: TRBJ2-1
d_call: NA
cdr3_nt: TGTGCCAGCAGCTCTTTTTGCGGAGGCGGCAACAATGAGCAGTTCTTC
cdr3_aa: CASSSFCGGGNNEQFF

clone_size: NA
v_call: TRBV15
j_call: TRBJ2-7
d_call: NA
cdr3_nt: TGTGCCACCAGCAGAGATCGTTCAAACTCCCCGATAGGGTACGAGCAGTACTTC
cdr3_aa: CATSRDRSNSPIGYEQYF

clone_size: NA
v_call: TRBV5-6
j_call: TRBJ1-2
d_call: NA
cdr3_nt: TGTGCCAGCAGCTTGGGAAGGACACACTATGGCTACACCTTC
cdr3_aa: CASSLGRTHYGYTF

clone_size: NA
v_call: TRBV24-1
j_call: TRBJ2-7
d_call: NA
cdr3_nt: TGTGCCACCAGTCCGAGGGGGACTGTCGACGAGCAGTACTTC
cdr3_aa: CATSPRGTVDEQYF

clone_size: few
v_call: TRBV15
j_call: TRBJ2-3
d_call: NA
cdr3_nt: TGTGCCAGCAGCAGGGCCTCCAGCCAAGATACCCAGTATTTT
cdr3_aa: CASSRASSQDTQYF

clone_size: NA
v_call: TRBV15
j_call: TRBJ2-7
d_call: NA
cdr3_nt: TGTGCCACCAGCGGCCGGGGCCTGGCCTCCGGGCCGTACTTC
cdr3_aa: CATSGRGLASGPYF

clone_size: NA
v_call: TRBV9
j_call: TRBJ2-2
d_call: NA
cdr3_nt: NA
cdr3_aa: CASGGAGDIQYFVFF

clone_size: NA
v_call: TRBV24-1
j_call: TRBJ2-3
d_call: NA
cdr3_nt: TGTGCCACCTTGGACGGGGGCACAGGTGCGCAGTTTTTT
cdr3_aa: CATLDGGTGAQFF

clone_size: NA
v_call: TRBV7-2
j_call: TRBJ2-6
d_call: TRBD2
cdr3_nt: TGTGCCAGCAGCCCCGGGACTAGCGGGAAGTCTGTCCTTACTTTC
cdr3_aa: CASSPGTSGKSVLTF

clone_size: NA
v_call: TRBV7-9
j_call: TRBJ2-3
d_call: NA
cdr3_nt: TGTGCCAGCAGCTTACAAGGACAGAGCGGGGATGAGCAGTATTTT
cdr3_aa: CASSLQGQSGDEQYF

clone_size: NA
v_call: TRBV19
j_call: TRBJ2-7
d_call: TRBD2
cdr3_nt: TGTGCCAGTAGTTCGCTTGGGGGGGGCTACGAGCAGTACTTC
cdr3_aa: CASSSLGGGYEQYF

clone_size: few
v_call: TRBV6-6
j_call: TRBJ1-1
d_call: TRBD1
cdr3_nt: TGTGCCATCAGTGGGACAGGGTATCCTGAAGCTTTCTTT
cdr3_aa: CAISGTGYPEAFF

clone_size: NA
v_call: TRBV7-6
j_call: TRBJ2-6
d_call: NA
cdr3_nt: TGTGCCAGCAGCTCAGCGAGTATCTACGGAGCCAACGTCCTGACTTTC
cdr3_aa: CASSSASIYGANVLTF

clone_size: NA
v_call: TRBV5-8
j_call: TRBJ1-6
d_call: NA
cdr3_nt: TGTGCCAGCAGCTTTACTAAGGGCGGCTATAATTCACCCCTCCACTTT
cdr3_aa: CASSFTKGGYNSPLHF

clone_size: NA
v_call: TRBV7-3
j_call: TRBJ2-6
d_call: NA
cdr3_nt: TGTGCCAGCAGTGAAAGCTTAAGTGGGACAATGCCCTCTGGGGCCAACGTCCTGACTTTC
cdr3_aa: CASSESLSGTMPSGANVLTF

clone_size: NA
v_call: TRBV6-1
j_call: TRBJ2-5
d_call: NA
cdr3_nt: TGTGCCAGCAGTCCTTCCGTTGGGAAGACCCAGTACTTC
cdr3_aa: CASSPSVGKTQYF

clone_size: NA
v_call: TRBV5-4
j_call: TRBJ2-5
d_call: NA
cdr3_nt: TGTGCCAGCAGCTTGTACGCTGAGCAAGAGACCCAGTACTTC
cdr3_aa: CASSLYAEQETQYF

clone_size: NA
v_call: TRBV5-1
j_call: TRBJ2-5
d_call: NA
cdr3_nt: TGCGCCAGCAGCTTGAACTCGGCCGGTGAGACCCAGTACTTC
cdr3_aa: CASSLNSAGETQYF

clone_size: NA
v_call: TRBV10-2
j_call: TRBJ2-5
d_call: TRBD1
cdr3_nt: TGCGCCAGCAGTAGTGTCCGCAGGGGGAACCAAGAGACCCAGTACTTC
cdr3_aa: CASSSVRRGNQETQYF

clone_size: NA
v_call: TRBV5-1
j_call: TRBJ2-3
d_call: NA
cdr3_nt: TGCGCCAGCAGCTTGGATCCAGCGCCCCTTACGCAGTATTTT
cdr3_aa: CASSLDPAPLTQYF

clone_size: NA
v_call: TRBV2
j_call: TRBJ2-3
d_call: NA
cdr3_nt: TGTGCCAGCAGCTCCTTCGGGGTTAGCCAAGAGACCCAGTATTTT
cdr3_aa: CASSSFGVSQETQYF

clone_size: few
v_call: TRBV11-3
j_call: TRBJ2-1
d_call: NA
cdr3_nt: TGTGCCAGCAGCTTAGATCTGACAGCGAGCTCCTACAATGAGCAGTTCTTC
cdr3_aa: CASSLDLTASSYNEQFF

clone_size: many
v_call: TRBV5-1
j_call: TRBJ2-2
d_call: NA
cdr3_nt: TGCGCCAGCAGCGACGCCTCGGGTCCGAAAGGGGAGCTGTTTTTT
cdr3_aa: CASSDASGPKGELFF

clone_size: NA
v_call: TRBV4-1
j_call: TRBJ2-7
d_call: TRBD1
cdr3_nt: TGCGCCAGCAGCCAGAGGACAGGGGGCACTTACGAGCAGTACTTC
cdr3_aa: CASSQRTGGTYEQYF

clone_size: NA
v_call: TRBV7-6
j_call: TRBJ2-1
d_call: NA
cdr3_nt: TGTGCCAGCACCCTAGAGAGGGTCCCCGCGGGCGCCAACCAGTTCTTC
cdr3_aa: CASTLERVPAGANQFF

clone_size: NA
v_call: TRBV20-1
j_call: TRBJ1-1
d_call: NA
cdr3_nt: TGCAGTGCTAGCTCCCATCAGGGTGCACGAAGCACTGAAGCTTTCTTT
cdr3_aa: CSASSHQGARSTEAFF

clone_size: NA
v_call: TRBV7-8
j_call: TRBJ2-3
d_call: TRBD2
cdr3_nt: TGTGCCAGCGGGGAAGCGGGAAGAGCCGAGCAGTATTTT
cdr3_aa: CASGEAGRAEQYF

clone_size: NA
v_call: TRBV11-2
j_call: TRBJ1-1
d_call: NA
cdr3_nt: TGTGCCAGCAGCTTTACGATTCTCCCCTCCGAGACTGAAGCTTTCTTT
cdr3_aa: CASSFTILPSETEAFF

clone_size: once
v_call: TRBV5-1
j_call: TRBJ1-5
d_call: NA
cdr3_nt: TGCGCCAGCAAGCTTGCCGGAGGGCAAAATAGCAATCAGCCCCAGCATTTT
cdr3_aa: CASKLAGGQNSNQPQHF

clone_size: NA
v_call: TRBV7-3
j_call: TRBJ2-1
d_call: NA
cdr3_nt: TGTGCCAGCAGCTCTCAAGATTCCGGCAGCAAGAATCAGCAGTTCTTC
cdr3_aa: CASSSQDSGSKNQQFF

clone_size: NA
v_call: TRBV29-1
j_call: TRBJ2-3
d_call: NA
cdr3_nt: TGCAGCGTTGAACTAAGCACAGATACGCAGTATTTT
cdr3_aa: CSVELSTDTQYF